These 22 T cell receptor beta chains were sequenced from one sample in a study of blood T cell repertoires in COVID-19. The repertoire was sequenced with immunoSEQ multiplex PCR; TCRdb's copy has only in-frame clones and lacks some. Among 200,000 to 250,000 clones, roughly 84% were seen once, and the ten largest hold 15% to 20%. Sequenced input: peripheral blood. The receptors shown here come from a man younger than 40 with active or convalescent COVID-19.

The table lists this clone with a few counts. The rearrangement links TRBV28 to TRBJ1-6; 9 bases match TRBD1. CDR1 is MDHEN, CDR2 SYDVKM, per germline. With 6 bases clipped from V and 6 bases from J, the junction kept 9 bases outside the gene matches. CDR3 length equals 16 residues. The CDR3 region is CASSTFPGQGNSPLHF. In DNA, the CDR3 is TGTGCCAGCAGCACTTTTCCGGGACAGGGTAATTCACCCCTCCACTTT.

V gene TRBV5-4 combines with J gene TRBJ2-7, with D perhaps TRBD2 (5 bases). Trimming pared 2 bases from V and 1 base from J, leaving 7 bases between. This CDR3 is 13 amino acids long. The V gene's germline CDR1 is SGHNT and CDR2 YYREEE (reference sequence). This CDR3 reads CASSFRGSYEQYF. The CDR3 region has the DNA TGTGCCAGCAGCTTCCGGGGTTCCTACGAGCAGTACTTC.

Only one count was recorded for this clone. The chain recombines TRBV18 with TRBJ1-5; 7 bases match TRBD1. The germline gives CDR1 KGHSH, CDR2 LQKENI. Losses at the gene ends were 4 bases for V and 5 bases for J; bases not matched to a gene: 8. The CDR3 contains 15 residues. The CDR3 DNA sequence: TGTGCCAGCTCACAGTCCCGGGACAGAGATCAGCCCCAGCATTTT. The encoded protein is CASSQSRDRDQPQHF. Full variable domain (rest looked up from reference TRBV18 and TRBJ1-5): NAGVMQNPRHLVRRRGQEARLRCSPMKGHSHVYWYRQLPEEGLKFMVYLQKENIIDESGMPKERFSAEFPKEGPSILRIQQVVRGDSAAYFCASSQSRDRDQPQHFGDGTRLSIL.

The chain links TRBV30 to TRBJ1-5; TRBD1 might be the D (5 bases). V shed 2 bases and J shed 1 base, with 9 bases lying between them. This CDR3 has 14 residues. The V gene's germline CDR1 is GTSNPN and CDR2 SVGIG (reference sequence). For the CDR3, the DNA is TGTGCCTGGAGTAGATCAGGGAGCAATCAGCCCCAGCATTTT. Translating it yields CAWSRSGSNQPQHF.

CDR3 bases: TGTGCCAGCACCCAAGGGGTAGTTCAGCCCCAGCATTTT. Protein product: CASTQGVVQPQHF. This chain connects TRBV6-6 to TRBJ1-5; D is perhaps TRBD1 (5 bases). Trimming removed 7 bases from V and 6 bases from J, with 13 bases in between. The CDR3 runs 13 residues. The V gene's germline CDR1 is MNHNY and CDR2 SVGAGI (reference sequence).

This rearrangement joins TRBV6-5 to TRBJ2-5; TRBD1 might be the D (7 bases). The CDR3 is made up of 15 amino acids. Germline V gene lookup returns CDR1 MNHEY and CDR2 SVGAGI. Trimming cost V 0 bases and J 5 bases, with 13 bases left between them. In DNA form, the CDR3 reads TGTGCCAGCAGTTACTCCGAGACAGGGAGGGAGACCCAGTACTTC. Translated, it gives CASSYSETGRETQYF.

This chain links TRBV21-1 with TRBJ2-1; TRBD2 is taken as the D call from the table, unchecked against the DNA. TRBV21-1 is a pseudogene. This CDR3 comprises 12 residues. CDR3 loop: CASSRVCDEQFF. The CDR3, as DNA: TGTGCCAGTTCCCGGGTTTGCGATGAGCAGTTCTTC.

The CDR3: CASSFTGTRDTQYF. As DNA, the CDR3 is TGTGCCAGTAGTTTTACAGGGACAAGGGATACGCAGTATTTT. The rearrangement uses TRBV19 and TRBJ2-3; D might be TRBD1 (6 bases). Germline lookup yields CDR1 LNHDA and CDR2 SQIVND (reference sequence). V dropped 5 bases and J dropped 6 bases, with 15 bases sitting between them. CDR3 length: 14 residues.

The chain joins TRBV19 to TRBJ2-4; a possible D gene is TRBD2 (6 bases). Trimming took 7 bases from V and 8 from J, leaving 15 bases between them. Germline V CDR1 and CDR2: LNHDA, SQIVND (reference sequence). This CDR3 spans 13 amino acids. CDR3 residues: CASTLGGTDIQYF. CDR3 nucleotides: TGTGCCAGTACCTTGGGGGGTACTGACATTCAGTACTTC.

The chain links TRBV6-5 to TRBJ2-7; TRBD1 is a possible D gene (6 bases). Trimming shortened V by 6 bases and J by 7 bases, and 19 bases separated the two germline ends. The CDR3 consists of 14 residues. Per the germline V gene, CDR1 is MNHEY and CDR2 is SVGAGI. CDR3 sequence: CASRDYTGSREQYF. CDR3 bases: TGTGCCAGCAGAGATTACACAGGGTCTCGGGAGCAGTACTTC.

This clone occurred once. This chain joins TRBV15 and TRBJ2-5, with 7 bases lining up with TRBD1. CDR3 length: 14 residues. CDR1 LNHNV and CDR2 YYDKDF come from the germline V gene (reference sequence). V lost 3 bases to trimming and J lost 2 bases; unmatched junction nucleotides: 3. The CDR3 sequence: CATSRTGRQETQYF. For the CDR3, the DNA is TGTGCCACCAGCAGGACAGGGCGGCAAGAGACCCAGTACTTC.

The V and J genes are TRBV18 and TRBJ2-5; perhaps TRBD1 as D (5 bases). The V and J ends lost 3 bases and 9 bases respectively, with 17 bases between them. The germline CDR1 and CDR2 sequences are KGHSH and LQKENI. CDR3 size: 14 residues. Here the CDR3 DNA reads TGTGCCAGCTCACCCTCGGGCCAGGGATCGTCCCAGTACTTC. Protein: CASSPSGQGSSQYF.

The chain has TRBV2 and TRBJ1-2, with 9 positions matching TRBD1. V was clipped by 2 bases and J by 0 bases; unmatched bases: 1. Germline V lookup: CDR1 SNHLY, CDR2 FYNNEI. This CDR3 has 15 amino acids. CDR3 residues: CASSETGGSNYGYTF. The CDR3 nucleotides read TGTGCCAGCAGTGAAACAGGGGGCTCTAACTATGGCTACACCTTC.

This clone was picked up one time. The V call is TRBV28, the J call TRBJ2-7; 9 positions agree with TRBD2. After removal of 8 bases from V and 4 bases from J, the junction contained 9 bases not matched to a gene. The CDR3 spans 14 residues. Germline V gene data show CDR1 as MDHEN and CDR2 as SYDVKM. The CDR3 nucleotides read TGTGCCAGCGCGCGGGGGGGAATGGCGTACGAGCAGTACTTC. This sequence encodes CASARGGMAYEQYF.

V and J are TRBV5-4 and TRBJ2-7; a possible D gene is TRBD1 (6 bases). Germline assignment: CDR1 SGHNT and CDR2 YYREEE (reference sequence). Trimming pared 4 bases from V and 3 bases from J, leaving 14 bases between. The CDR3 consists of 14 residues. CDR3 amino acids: CASSRQGIDYEQYF. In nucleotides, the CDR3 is TGTGCCAGCAGCCGCCAGGGGATCGACTACGAGCAGTACTTC. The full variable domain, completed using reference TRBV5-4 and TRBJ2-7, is ETGVTQSPTHLIKTRGQQVTLRCSSQSGHNTVSWYQQALGQGPQFIFQYYREEENGRGNFPPRFSGLQFPNYSSELNVNALELDDSALYLCASSRQGIDYEQYFGPGTRLTVT.

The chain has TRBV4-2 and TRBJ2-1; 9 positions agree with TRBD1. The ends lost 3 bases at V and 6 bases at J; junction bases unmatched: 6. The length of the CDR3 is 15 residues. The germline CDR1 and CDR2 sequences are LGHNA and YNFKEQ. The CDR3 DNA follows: TGTGCCAGCAGCCAGGGTGACAGGGGGTTCAATGAGCAGTTCTTC. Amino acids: CASSQGDRGFNEQFF.

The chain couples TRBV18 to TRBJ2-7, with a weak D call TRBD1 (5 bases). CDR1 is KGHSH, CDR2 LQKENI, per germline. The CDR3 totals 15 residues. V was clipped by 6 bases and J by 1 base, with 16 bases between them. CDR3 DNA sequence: TGTGCCAGCTCCCCTGACAGTATAACGTCCTACGAGCAGTACTTC. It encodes CASSPDSITSYEQYF.

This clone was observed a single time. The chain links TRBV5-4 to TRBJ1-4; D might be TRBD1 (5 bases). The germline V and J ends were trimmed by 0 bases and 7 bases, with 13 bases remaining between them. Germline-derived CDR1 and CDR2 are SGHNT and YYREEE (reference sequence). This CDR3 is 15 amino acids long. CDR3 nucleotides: TGTGCCAGCAGCTTGGCCGGGGGGGAGGGTGAAAAACTGTTTTTT. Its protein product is CASSLAGGEGEKLFF.

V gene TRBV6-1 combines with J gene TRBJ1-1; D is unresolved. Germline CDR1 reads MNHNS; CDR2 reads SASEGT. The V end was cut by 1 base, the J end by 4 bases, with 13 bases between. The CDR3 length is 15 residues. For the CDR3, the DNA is TGTGCCAGCAGTGAAGGCTTGGCAGTAAGCACTGAAGCTTTCTTT. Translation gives CASSEGLAVSTEAFF.

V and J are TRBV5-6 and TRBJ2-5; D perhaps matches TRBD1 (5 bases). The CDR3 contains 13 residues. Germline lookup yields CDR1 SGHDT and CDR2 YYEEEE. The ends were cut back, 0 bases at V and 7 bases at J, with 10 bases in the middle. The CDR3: CASSLVSQGTQYF. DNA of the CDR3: TGTGCCAGCAGCTTGGTTAGCCAGGGGACCCAGTACTTC. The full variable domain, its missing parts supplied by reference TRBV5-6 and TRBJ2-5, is DAGVTQSPTHLIKTRGQQVTLRCSPKSGHDTVSWYQQALGQGPQFIFQYYEEEERQRGNFPDRFSGHQFPNYSSELNVNALLLGDSALYLCASSLVSQGTQYFGPGTRLLVL.

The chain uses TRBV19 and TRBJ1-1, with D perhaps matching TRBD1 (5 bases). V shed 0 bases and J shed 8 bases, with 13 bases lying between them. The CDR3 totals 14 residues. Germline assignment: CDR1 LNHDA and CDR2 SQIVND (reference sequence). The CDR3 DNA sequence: TGTGCCAGTAGTATAGATCGTACAGGAATAGAAGCTTTCTTT. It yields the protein CASSIDRTGIEAFF.

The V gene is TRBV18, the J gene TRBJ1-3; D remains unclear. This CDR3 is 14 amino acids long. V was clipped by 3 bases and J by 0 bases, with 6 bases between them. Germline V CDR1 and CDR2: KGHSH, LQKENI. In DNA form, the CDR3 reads TGTGCCAGCTCACCTGGGCTCTCTGGAAACACCATATATTTT. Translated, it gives CASSPGLSGNTIYF.